One and the same sample provided the 19 T cell receptor beta chains below, sequenced in a study of spatial heterogeneity in lung cancer. Time point defined: sample taken at primary tumor resection. The authors sequenced whole RNA from tumor, nontumor lung or frozen PBMC without sorting. MiXCR, applied by TCRdb to the 5' RACE reads, yields one record per CDR3 protein. The sample records 40,000 to 45,000 distinct CDR3 sequences, 6% to 7.5% being singletons. The sample in question was PBMCs, obtained at surgery. These receptors were collected from a female donor with early-stage non-small cell lung cancer.

This clonotype has at least ten counts. The chain has TRBV12-3 or TRBV12-4 and TRBJ1-2; possible D gene TRBD1, 5 bases. This CDR3 is built from 18 residues. Deletions cut 6 bases from V and 4 bases from J, with 27 bases between. The CDR3 is CASSVAGGSGAYSYGYTF. In DNA form, the CDR3 reads TGTGCCAGCAGCGTTGCAGGTGGCTCCGGGGCGTACAGCTATGGCTACACCTTC.

The chain couples TRBV5-1 to TRBJ2-3, with no clear D. V was trimmed by 1 base and J by 3 bases, leaving 9 bases between them. The CDR3 loop spans 14 amino acids. Looked up from germline, CDR1 is SGHRS and CDR2 is YFSETQ. In nucleotides, the CDR3 is TGCGCCAGCAGCTTGAATGCCGCGACAGATACGCAGTATTTT. Translating it yields CASSLNAATDTQYF.

This clonotype was found many times. This chain links TRBV5-1 with TRBJ2-6, with D unclear. From germline, CDR1 is SGHRS and CDR2 YFSETQ. There are 14 residues in the CDR3. V was pared by 0 bases and J by 0 bases, with 1 base between. The CDR3 coding sequence is TGCGCCAGCAGCTTGGACTCTGGGGCCAACGTCCTGACTTTC. This gives the protein CASSLDSGANVLTF.

The V and J genes are TRBV28 and TRBJ2-1, with 8 positions matching TRBD2. The CDR3 is made up of 16 amino acids. In germline, CDR1 is MDHEN, CDR2 SYDVKM. J gave up 0 bases and V 5 bases, and 6 bases lay outside the gene matches. This CDR3 reads CASSHQRGFSYNEQFF. DNA of the CDR3: TGTGCCAGCAGTCACCAGCGGGGGTTCTCCTACAATGAGCAGTTCTTC. Using reference TRBV28 and TRBJ2-1 for the parts outside the CDR3, the full variable domain is DVKVTQSSRYLVKRTGEKVFLECVQDMDHENMFWYRQDPGLGLRLIYFSYDVKMKEKGDIPEGYSVSREKKERFSLILESASTNQTSMYLCASSHQRGFSYNEQFFGPGTRLTVL.

This clonotype showed up many times. The CDR3, as DNA: TGTGCCAGCAGTTTCGACAGGAGGTATGGCTACACCTTC. Amino acid sequence: CASSFDRRYGYTF. V is TRBV27 and J is TRBJ1-2, with D perhaps TRBD1 (6 bases). The CDR3 loop spans 13 amino acids. V was shortened by 3 bases and J by 5 bases, with 10 bases between the two germline ends. Germline V gene data show CDR1 as MNHEY and CDR2 as SMNVEV (reference sequence).

This chain connects TRBV5-1 to TRBJ2-1, with 13 bases that match TRBD2. This CDR3 has 17 residues. Unmatched junction bases numbered 9, after V lost 4 bases and J lost 5 bases. Germline CDR1 SGHRS, CDR2 YFSETQ. Here the CDR3 DNA reads TGCGCCAGCAGCACAGGACTAGCGGGGGCCCTAAACAATGAGCAGTTCTTC. The encoded protein is CASSTGLAGALNNEQFF.

This clonotype turned up a few times. CDR3 sequence (DNA): TGCAGTGCTAGGAGGACCACAGGGAAGGCGGGCTACGAGCAGTACTTC. As protein: CSARRTTGKAGYEQYF. The chain joins TRBV20-1 to TRBJ2-7; D perhaps matches TRBD1 (6 bases). The CDR3 runs to 16 residues. Germline V gene sequence: CDR1 DFQATT, CDR2 SNEGSKA (reference sequence). V was pared by 3 bases and J by 3 bases, with 21 bases between.

The chain has TRBV15 and TRBJ2-3, with 11 bases matching TRBD2. V dropped 6 bases and J dropped 2; count of bases not matched to a gene: 7. Germline CDR1 reads LNHNV; CDR2 reads YYDKDF (reference sequence). The CDR3 totals 16 residues. The CDR3 DNA reads as TGTGCCACCAGGAGGCTAGCGGGGGGATTCACAGATACGCAGTATTTT. This codes for CATRRLAGGFTDTQYF.

The chain is built from TRBV15 and TRBJ1-5; maybe TRBD1 (5 bases). V lost 3 bases, J lost 7 bases, and 22 bases lay in between. The CDR3 has 17 amino acids. Germline values: CDR1 LNHNV, CDR2 YYDKDF (reference sequence). CDR3 DNA sequence: TGTGCCACCAGCAGTTCCCACCGGGACGAGTATGCGCAGCCCCAGCATTTT. Protein: CATSSSHRDEYAQPQHF.

This clonotype is judged medium-sized. The rearrangement uses TRBV27 and TRBJ2-1, with D uncertain. Trimming removed 3 bases at V and 8 bases at J, with 11 bases between. The germline gives CDR1 MNHEY, CDR2 SMNVEV (reference sequence). The CDR3 runs to 13 residues. The CDR3 spells CASSLGSVHEQFF. In nucleotides, the CDR3 is TGTGCCAGCAGTTTGGGCAGTGTCCATGAGCAGTTCTTC.

This clonotype was counted many times. The rearrangement uses TRBV27 and TRBJ1-5; D may be TRBD1 (6 bases). Trimming removed 7 bases from V and 6 bases from J, with 22 bases in between. The CDR3 length is 16 residues. Germline V gene lookup returns CDR1 MNHEY and CDR2 SMNVEV (reference sequence). CDR3 protein: CASTQLGSGGPQPQHF. As DNA, the CDR3 is TGTGCCAGCACCCAGTTAGGTTCTGGGGGCCCTCAGCCCCAGCATTTT.

This clonotype appeared a few times. DNA for the CDR3: TGTGCCAGTAGCCAAAATGCTAATGAAAAACTGTTTTTT. Amino acid sequence: CASSQNANEKLFF. The V gene is TRBV19, the J gene TRBJ1-4; D call uncertain. In germline, CDR1 is LNHDA, CDR2 SQIVND (reference sequence). V gave up 6 bases and J gave up 3 bases, with 8 bases separating them. The CDR3 loop spans 13 amino acids.

This clonotype appeared many times. V is TRBV12-3 or TRBV12-4 and J is TRBJ2-1; D may be TRBD1 (6 bases). V lost 4 bases and J 4 bases, leaving 8 bases between the germline ends. This CDR3 spans 13 amino acids. Here the CDR3 DNA reads TGTGCCAGCAGTTCACAGGGATACAATGAGCAGTTCTTC. As protein: CASSSQGYNEQFF.

About this clonotype: The DNA is omitted, as the CDR3 cannot be located on it reliably, and the CDR3 follows TCRdb's listing. V is TRBV7-5 and J is TRBJ1-5; the table's D gene call, TRBD1, was not cross checked with the DNA. TRBV7-5 is described as a pseudogene. The CDR3 numbers 18 amino acids, ends counted. This CDR3 is CISVPEAQRSGQLGPQHF.

The CDR3, as DNA: TGTGCCAGCAGTGATTACAGCGGAAGCGAGCAGTACTTC. Its translation: CASSDYSGSEQYF. The rearrangement links TRBV2 to TRBJ2-7; maybe TRBD2 (5 bases). Trimming pared 3 bases from V and 6 bases from J, leaving 12 bases between. The CDR3 totals 13 residues. The germline V gene has CDR1 SNHLY and CDR2 FYNNEI.

A few counts support this clonotype. V and J are TRBV6-5 and TRBJ2-7; 7 nucleotides match TRBD1. The CDR3 runs 15 residues. Germline loops: CDR1 MNHEY, CDR2 SVGAGI. V was clipped by 3 bases and J by 3 bases; unmatched bases: 8. The CDR3 spells CASSYDLTGNYEQYF. The CDR3 nucleotides read TGTGCCAGCAGTTATGACTTGACAGGGAACTACGAGCAGTACTTC.

This clonotype was seen only a few times. The rearrangement joins TRBV5-1 to TRBJ2-3; 8 positions match TRBD2. Trimming took 0 bases from V and 4 from J; bases not matched to a gene: 10. The CDR3 is 17 residues long. Germline V lookup: CDR1 SGHRS, CDR2 YFSETQ. Here the CDR3 DNA reads TGCGCCAGCAGCTTGGCCCTAATGAGCGGGGGCTCAGATACGCAGTATTTT. It encodes CASSLALMSGGSDTQYF.

This clonotype has a count of ten or more. J is TRBJ2-5 and V is TRBV29-1; TRBD1 matches at 10 bases. The CDR3 length is 12 residues. J was trimmed by 5 bases and V by 7 bases; bases with no gene match: 4. In germline, CDR1 is SQVTM, CDR2 ANQGSEA. CDR3 DNA sequence: TGCAGCGGACAGGGGGCTGAGGAGACCCAGTACTTC. It encodes CSGQGAEETQYF.

This clonotype was counted at least ten times. The chain couples TRBV16 to TRBJ1-1; D remains unclear. The CDR3 is 15 residues long. Germline V lookup: CDR1 KGHSY, CDR2 FQNENV. Trimming shortened V by 0 bases and J by 0 bases, and 8 bases separated the two germline ends. The CDR3 sequence is CASSQSGRVNTEAFF. The CDR3 nucleotides read TGTGCCAGCAGCCAATCGGGGAGGGTGAACACTGAAGCTTTCTTT.